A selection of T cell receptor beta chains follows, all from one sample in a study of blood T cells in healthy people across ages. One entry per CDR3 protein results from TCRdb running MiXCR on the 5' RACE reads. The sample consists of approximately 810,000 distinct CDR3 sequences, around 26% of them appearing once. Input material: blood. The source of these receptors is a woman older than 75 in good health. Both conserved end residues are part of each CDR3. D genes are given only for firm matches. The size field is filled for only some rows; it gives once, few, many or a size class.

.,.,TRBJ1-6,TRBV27,TGTGCCAGCAGTCCTCTGCTATCCGATTCACCCCTCCACTTT,CASSPLLSDSPLHF
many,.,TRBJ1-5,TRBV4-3,TGCGCCAGCAGCCAAGTTAGGAGCAATCAGCCCCAGCATTTT,CASSQVRSNQPQHF
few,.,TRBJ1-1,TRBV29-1,TGCAGCGCCTCCGGGACGGAGGACACTGAAGCTTTCTTT,CSASGTEDTEAFF
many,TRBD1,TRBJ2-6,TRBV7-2,TGTGCCAGCAGGAATGGGGGACAGACAAACTCTGGGGCCAACGTCCTGACTTTC,CASRNGGQTNSGANVLTF
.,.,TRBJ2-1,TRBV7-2,TGTGCCAGCAGCTCCGCGTCCGATGAGCAGTTCTTC,CASSSASDEQFF
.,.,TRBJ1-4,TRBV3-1,TGTGCCAGCAGCCCAAGAGATAGGGCAGCCAATAATGAAAAACTGTTTTTT,CASSPRDRAANNEKLFF
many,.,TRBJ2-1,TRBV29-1,TGCAGCGTAGAACGGGGGGCGAAAGAGCAGTTCTTC,CSVERGAKEQFF
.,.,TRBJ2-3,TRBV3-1,TGTGCCAGCAGCCAAGTCAAGGGAAGTGTTGCTACGCAGTATTTT,CASSQVKGSVATQYF
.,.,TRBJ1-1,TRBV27,TGTGCCAGCAGTTTGGAGGGTATTGACACTGAAGCTTTCTTT,CASSLEGIDTEAFF
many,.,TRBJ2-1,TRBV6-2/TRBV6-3,TGTGCCAGCAGTTACCTGATCGGCATAGACAACAATGAGCAGTTCTTC,CASSYLIGIDNNEQFF
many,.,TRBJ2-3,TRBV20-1,TGCAGTGTCCAATCGGGCAGTACCACCACAGATACGCAGTATTTT,CSVQSGSTTTDTQYF
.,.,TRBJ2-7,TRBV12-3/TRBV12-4,TGTGCCAGCACCGCGCGTGGCGAGCAGTACTTC,CASTARGEQYF
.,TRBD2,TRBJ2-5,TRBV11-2,TGTGCCAGCAGCTCTCTAGCGGGAGCGCTGGAGACCCAGTACTTC,CASSSLAGALETQYF
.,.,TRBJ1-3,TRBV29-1,TGCAGCGTTGCTATTGGAAACACCATATATTTT,CSVAIGNTIYF
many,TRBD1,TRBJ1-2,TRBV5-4,TGTGCCAGCAGCCCCGGACAGGGGACGTTTGGCTACACCTTC,CASSPGQGTFGYTF
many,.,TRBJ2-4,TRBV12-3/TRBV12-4,TGTGCCAGCAGTCCCGACAATACCAAAAACATTCAGTACTTC,CASSPDNTKNIQYF
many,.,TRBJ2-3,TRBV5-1,TGCGCCAGCAGCTTCGGGTCAGCCTGGGATACGCAGTATTTT,CASSFGSAWDTQYF
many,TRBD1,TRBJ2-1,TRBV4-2,TGTGCCAGCAGCCAAGAGGACAGGGGCCTAGGATACAATGAGCAGTTCTTC,CASSQEDRGLGYNEQFF
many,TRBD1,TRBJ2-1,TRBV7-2,TGTGCCAGCAGCTTGCAGGGGGCGGGGAATGAGCAGTTCTTC,CASSLQGAGNEQFF
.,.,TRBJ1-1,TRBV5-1,TGCGCCAGCAGCTTACAGGACAACACTGAAGCTTTCTTT,CASSLQDNTEAFF
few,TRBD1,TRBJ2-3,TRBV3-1,TGTGCCAGCAGCCAAGAGTCCGACAGGGGCACAGATACGCAGTATTTT,CASSQESDRGTDTQYF
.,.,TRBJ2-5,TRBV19,TGTGCCAGTAGTATCACTAGGACACTTGGGGAGACCCAGTACTTC,CASSITRTLGETQYF
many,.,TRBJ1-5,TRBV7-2,TGTGCCAGCAGCTTAGCAGGTTGGCAGCCCCAGCATTTT,CASSLAGWQPQHF
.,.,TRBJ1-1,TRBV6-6,TGTGCCAGCAGTACCCCCGAGGGGAGCACTGAAGCTTTCTTT,CASSTPEGSTEAFF
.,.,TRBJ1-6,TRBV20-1,TGCAGTGTCGGGGCCAAAAAGTTTTCACCCCTCCACTTT,CSVGAKKFSPLHF
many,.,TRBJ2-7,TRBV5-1,TGCGCCAGCAGCTCTTCCGGGACGGGTATTTACGAGCAGTACTTC,CASSSSGTGIYEQYF
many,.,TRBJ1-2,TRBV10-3,TGTGCCATCAGTGTGGCGGTGAGGTATGGCTACACCTTC,CAISVAVRYGYTF
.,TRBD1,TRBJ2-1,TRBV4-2,TGTGCCAGCAGCCAGGATGGACAGGGGATCTACAATGAGCAGTTCTTC,CASSQDGQGIYNEQFF
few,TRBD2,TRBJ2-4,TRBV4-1,TGCGCCAGCAGCCAAGAATCCGGGACTAGCGGAACCTACGAGCGGTACTTC,CASSQESGTSGTYERYF
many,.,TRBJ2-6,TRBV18,TGTGCCAGCAGTCCCTCACAGGCTGGGGCCAACGTCCTGACTTTC,CASSPSQAGANVLTF
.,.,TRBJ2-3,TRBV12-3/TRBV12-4,TGTGCCAGCAGTTGGGTGAGAGCAGATGTGCAGTATTTT,CASSWVRADVQYF
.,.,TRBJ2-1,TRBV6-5,TGTGCCAGCAGCCAGCGGGACAGAGCTGTCGAGCAGTTCTTC,CASSQRDRAVEQFF